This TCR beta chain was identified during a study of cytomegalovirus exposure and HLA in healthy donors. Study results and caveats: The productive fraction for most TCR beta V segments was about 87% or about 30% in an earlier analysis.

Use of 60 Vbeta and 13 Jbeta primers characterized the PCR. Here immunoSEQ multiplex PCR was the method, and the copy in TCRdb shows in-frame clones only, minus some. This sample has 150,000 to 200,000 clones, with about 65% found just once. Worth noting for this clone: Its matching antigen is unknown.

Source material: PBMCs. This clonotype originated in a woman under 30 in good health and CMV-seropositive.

CDR3 loop: CASSSLSGVTGGAFF. The CDR3 DNA is TGTGCCAGCAGCTCCTTGTCGGGAGTTACAGGGGGAGCTTTCTTT. The V gene is TRBV7-2, the J gene TRBJ1-1; 8 bases agree with TRBD1. V was pared by 4 bases and J by 10 bases, with 14 bases of the junction left unmatched. This CDR3 region has 15 residues. Germline loops: CDR1 SGHTA, CDR2 FQGNSA.